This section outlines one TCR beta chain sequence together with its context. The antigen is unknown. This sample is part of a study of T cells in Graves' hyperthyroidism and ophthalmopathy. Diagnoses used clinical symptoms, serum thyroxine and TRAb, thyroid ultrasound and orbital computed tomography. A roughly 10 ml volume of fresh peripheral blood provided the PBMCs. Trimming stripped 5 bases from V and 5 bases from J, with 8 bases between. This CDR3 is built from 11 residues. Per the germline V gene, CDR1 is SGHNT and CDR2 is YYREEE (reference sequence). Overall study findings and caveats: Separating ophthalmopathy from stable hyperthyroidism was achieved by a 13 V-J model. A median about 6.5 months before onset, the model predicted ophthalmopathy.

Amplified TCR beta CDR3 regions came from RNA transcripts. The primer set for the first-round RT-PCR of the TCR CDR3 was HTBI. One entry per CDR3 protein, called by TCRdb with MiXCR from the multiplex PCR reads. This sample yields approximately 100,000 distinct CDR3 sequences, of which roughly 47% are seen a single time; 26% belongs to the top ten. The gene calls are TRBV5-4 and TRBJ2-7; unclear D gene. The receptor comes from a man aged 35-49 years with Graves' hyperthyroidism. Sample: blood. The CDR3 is CASSRGHEQYF. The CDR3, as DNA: TGTGCCAGCAGTCGAGGACACGAGCAGTACTTC. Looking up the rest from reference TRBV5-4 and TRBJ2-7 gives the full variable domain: ETGVTQSPTHLIKTRGQQVTLRCSSQSGHNTVSWYQQALGQGPQFIFQYYREEENGRGNFPPRFSGLQFPNYSSELNVNALELDDSALYLCASSRGHEQYFGPGTRLTVT.